This T cell receptor (beta chain) was captured in a study of T cells expressing NK-cell markers. As for the study in general: TCR beta repertoires came from sorted CD3+CD56+NKG2C+, CD3+CD56+NKG2C- and CD3+CD56-NKG2C+ T cells. Notes on the study in general: Certain NKG2C+ T cell clones were expanded, and their HCMV specificity remained unclear.

TCRdb reworked the 5' RACE reads into one entry per CDR3 protein, no DNA. The table lists approximately 550,000 distinct CDR3 sequences. Per the germline V gene, CDR1 is SGHKS and CDR2 is YYEKEE (reference sequence). This CDR3 region has 17 residues. Regarding this clonotype: What it binds is unknown.

This sequence joins TRBV5-5 and TRBJ2-1; TCRdb picks TRBD1, but there is no DNA to check that call. The receptor comes from a man aged 18 to 30 in good health. Material for sequencing was blood T cells: a sorted CD56 or NKG2C T cell subset, CD4+ or CD8+ T cells, or bulk PBMC T cells (not recorded which). The CDR3: CASSLTLRGESYNEQFF.